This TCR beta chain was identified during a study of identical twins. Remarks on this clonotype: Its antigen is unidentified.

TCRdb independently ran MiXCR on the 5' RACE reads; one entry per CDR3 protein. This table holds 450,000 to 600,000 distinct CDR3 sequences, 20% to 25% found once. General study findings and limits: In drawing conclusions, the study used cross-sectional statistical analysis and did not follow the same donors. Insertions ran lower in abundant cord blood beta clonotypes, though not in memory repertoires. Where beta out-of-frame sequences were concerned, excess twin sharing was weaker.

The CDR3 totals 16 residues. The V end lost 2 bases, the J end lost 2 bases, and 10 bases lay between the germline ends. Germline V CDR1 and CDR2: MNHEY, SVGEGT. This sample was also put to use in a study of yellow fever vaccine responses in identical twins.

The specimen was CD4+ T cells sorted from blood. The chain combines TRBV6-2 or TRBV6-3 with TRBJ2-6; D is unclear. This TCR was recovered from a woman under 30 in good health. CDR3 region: CASSYGGVAGANVLTF. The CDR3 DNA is TGTGCCAGCAGTTACGGTGGGGTTGCTGGGGCCAACGTCCTGACTTTC.